The source of this T cell receptor beta chain is a study of cytomegalovirus exposure and HLA in healthy donors. The primer mix had 60 Vbeta and 13 Jbeta primers. Repertoires were generated with immunoSEQ multiplex PCR, while TCRdb's copy carries only in-frame clones and drops some. The sample yields about 70,000 clones, less than 65% seen once. V lost 6 bases, J lost 2 bases, and 7 bases lay in between. The CDR3 is made up of 12 amino acids. The germline V gene has CDR1 SNHLY and CDR2 FYNNEI. The gene calls are TRBV2 and TRBJ2-5; D not resolved. Sequencing used PBMCs. The sequence was obtained from a man aged 25 to 40 in good health and CMV-seronegative. CDR3: CASRELQETQYF. Written as DNA, the CDR3 is TGTGCCAGCAGAGAACTACAAGAGACCCAGTACTTC.